This section outlines one T cell receptor beta chain sequence together with its context. What antigen it recognizes has not been identified. No much larger clone is present one base from it, and per-base qualities are unavailable. This sample was taken from a study of TIL therapy for anti-PD-1-resistant metastatic lung cancer (dated by TCRdb to the early 2020s). At the level of the whole study: Tumors were harvested prior to any PD-1/PD-L1 blockade, after which nivolumab was administered to patients, and lymphodepletion, expanded TIL infusion and IL-2 were given to patients who progressed. Enrolled patients had a median age of almost 55 years (range 38-75) and a median tumor PD-L1 proportion score of under 7%. Most of the cohort had lung adenocarcinoma, a handful of tumors were EGFR-mutant and two were ALK-rearranged, and half of the patients were current or former smokers. Across the cohort, whole-exome sequencing showed a median non-synonymous tumor mutation burden of 1.5 mutations per megabase. T cell receptor beta sequencing of tumor and peripheral blood was used to follow clonotypes across the tumor, the expanded TIL product and serial blood samples. What the research found in general, with its limitations: Because the cohort was highly selected, with more treatment-naive, never-smoker and oncogene-addicted patients than is typical, generalizability is limited. The study protocol defined all tumor marker inferences as exploratory. The baseline peripheral repertoire was partially replaced by infused TIL clonotypes, which then decayed over months, and no apparent association between persistence and response was found.

Interpreted using the paper, the time point label stands for: pre-treatment sample, taken before nivolumab and TIL therapy. Between late 2017 and early 2020, a dual-center phase I trial enrolled adults who had stage 4 NSCLC. The samples were obtained from a phase I trial that was single-arm and open-label and tested tumor-infiltrating lymphocyte therapy combined with nivolumab in advanced non-small cell lung cancer. Blood mononuclear cells were isolated from EDTA tubes by Ficoll gradient and were snap-frozen as pellets, and DNA was extracted with a Qiagen mini-prep kit. The immunoSEQ v3 hsTCRB kit was used to amplify TCR beta CDR3 regions from genomic DNA through bias-controlled multiplex PCR. TCR libraries were sequenced on an Illumina NextSeq 500 to roughly 2 million read pairs for survey level or about 5-6 million for deep level. Under the source paper's analysis protocol: The immunoSEQ Analyzer software assigned V, D and J genes, filtered out non-productive sequences, and reported clonality. Repertoires were compared using productive Simpson clonality and Morisita overlap index of productive TRB rearrangements between infused TIL and blood. Absolute clonotype counts in blood were estimated as lymphocyte count times CD3+ fraction times the clone's productive frequency. What TCRdb holds here is the immuneACCESS table cut down to in-frame rearrangements. Part of the clones is not present; checked against another copy, under half of the missing clones reflect an unresolved V gene, and the others are unexplained. V, J and clone size derive from that table, while D and trimming were established from the DNA sequence. The sample profile shows tens of thousands of clones; 73% of them were found once. The leading ten clones occupy about 5.7% of the sample.

The CDR3 runs 15 residues from the cysteine to the phenylalanine. Just the 45-base CDR3 DNA is kept, in frame starting at base 1. V is reduced by 1 base and J by 9 bases, leaving a spacing of 16 bases between them. CDR1 is given as MDHEN and CDR2 as SYDVKM, both from the germline V gene. This sequence was found in a person between 25 and 79 years old with non-small cell lung cancer. The chain is encoded by TRBV28 joined to TRBJ2-1; the D segment might be TRBD1 or TRBD2, since each matches 5 bases. The starting material was blood, obtained at baseline. The CDR3 amino acid sequence is: CASSLSGTKLVEQFF. The sequenced DNA is TGTGCCAGCAGTTTATCCGGGACCAAGTTGGTTGAGCAGTTCTTC. With the rest looked up from the reference TRBV28 and TRBJ2-1 genes rather than sequenced, the full variable domain is DVKVTQSSRYLVKRTGEKVFLECVQDMDHENMFWYRQDPGLGLRLIYFSYDVKMKEKGDIPEGYSVSREKKERFSLILESASTNQTSMYLCASSLSGTKLVEQFFGPGTRLTVL.